A single TCR beta chain is shown here with its context. Its antigen is currently unknown. These data are taken from a study of shared clonotypes between healthy human individuals. About the study: Two female and a few male donors aged 18 to 49 were enrolled.

Study results and limitations: Larger estimated richness was generally recorded for naive subsets relative to memory subsets. Rarefaction analysis demonstrated incomplete sorted-subset sequencing notwithstanding large depth.

TCRdb keeps only in-frame clones here, not all; method: immunoSEQ multiplex PCR. The sample has some 2.3 million clones; more than 80% are singletons. Sequencing input: naive CD4+ T cells from PBMCs. Subset meaning: CD45RA+ positively selected. The receptor's source is a man younger than 30 in good health. Some clones in this sample may be carry-over from other donors' samples.

The CDR3 DNA follows: TGCGCCAGCAGCCAAGGGAACAGTCGGGCTAATGAAAAACTGTTTTTT. Amino acids: CASSQGNSRANEKLFF. This chain connects TRBV4-1 to TRBJ1-4; no definite D call. The CDR3 contains 16 residues. V lost 1 base, J lost 3 bases, and 12 bases lay in between. CDR1 and CDR2 (germline): MGHRA, YSYEKL.